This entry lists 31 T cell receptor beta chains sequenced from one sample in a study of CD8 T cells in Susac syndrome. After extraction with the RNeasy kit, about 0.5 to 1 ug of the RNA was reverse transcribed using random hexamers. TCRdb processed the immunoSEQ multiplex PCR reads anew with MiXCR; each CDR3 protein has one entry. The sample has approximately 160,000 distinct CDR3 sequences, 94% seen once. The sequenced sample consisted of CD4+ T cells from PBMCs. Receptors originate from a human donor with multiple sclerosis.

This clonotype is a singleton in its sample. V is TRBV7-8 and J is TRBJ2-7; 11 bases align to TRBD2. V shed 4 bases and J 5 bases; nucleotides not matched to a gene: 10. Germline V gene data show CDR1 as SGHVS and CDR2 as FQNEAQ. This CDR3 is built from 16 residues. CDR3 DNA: TGTGCCAGCAGCTCCACCACTAGCGGGAGTTCCCACGAGCAGTACTTC. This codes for CASSSTTSGSSHEQYF.

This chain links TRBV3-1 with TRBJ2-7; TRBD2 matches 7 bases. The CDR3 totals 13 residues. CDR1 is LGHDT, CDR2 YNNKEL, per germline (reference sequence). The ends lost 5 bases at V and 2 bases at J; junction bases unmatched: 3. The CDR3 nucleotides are TGTGCCAGCAGCGTCGGGAGGCCCTACGAGCAGTACTTC. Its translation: CASSVGRPYEQYF.

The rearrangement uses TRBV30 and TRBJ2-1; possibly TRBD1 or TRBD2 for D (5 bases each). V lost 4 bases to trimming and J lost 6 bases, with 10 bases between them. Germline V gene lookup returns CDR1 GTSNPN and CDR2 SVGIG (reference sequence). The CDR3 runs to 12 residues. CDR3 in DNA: TGTGCCTGGACACGGGGCTTCAATGAGCAGTTCTTC. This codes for CAWTRGFNEQFF.

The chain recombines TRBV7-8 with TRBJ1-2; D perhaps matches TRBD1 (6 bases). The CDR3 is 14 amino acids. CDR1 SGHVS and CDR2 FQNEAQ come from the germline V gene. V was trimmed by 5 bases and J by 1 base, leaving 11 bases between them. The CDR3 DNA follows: TGTGCCAGCAGCCCATGGACAGATAACTATGGCTACACCTTC. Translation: CASSPWTDNYGYTF.

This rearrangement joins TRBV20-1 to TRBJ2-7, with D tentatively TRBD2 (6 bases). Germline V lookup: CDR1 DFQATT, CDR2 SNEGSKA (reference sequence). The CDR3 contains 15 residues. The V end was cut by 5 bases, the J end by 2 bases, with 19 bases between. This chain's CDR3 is CSALVVLALPYEQYF. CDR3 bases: TGCAGTGCTCTCGTCGTCCTAGCGTTGCCCTACGAGCAGTACTTC.

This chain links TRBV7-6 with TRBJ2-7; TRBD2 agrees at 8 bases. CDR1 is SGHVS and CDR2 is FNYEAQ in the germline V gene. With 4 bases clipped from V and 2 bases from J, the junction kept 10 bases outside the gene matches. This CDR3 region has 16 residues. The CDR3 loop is CASSSVLAGEAYEQYF. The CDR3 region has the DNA TGTGCCAGCAGCTCTGTTCTAGCGGGCGAAGCCTACGAGCAGTACTTC.

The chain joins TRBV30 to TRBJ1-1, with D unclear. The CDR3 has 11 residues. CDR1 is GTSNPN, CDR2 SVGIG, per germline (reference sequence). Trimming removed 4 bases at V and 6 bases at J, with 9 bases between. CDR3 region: CAWNRQSEAFF. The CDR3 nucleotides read TGTGCCTGGAATCGGCAGTCTGAAGCTTTCTTT.

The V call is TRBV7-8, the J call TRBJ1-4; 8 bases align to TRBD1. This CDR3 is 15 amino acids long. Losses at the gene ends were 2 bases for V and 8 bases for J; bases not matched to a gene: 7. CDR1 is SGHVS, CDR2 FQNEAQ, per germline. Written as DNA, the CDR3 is TGTGCCAGCAGCTTAAATGGACAGGGTTGGGAAAAACTGTTTTTT. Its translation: CASSLNGQGWEKLFF.

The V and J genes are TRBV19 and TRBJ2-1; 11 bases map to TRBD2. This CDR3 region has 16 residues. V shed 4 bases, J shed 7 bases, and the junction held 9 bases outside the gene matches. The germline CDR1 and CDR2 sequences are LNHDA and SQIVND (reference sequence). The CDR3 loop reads CASSTFGLAGSNEQFF. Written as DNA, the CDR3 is TGTGCCAGTAGTACCTTCGGACTAGCGGGTAGTAATGAGCAGTTCTTC. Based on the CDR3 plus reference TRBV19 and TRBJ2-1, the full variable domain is DGGITQSPKYLFRKEGQNVTLSCEQNLNHDAMYWYRQDPGQGLRLIYYSQIVNDFQKGDIAEGYSVSREKKESFPLTVTSAQKNPTAFYLCASSTFGLAGSNEQFFGPGTRLTVL.

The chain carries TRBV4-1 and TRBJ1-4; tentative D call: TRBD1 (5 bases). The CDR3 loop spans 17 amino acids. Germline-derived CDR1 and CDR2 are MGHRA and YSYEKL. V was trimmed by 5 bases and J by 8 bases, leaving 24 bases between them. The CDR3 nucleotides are TGCGCCAGCAGCGGGGAGTCAAGCGGGGGGTTCGGGGAAAAACTGTTTTTT. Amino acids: CASSGESSGGFGEKLFF.

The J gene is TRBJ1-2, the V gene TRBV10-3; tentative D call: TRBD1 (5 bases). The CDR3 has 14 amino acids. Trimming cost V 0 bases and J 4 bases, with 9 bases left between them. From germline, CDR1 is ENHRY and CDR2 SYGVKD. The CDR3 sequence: CAISESGPGYGYTF. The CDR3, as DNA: TGTGCCATCAGTGAGTCGGGGCCAGGCTATGGCTACACCTTC.

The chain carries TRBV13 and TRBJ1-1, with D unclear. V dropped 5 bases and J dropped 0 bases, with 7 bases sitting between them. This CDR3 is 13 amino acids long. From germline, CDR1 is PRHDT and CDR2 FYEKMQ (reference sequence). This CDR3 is CASSEDLNTEAFF. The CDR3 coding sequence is TGTGCCAGCAGCGAGGACCTGAACACTGAAGCTTTCTTT.

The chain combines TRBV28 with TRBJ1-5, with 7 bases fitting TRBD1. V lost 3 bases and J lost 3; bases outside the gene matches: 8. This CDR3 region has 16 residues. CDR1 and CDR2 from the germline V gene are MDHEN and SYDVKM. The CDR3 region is CASSFPRGTDNQPQHF. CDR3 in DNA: TGTGCCAGCAGTTTTCCCAGGGGGACGGACAATCAGCCCCAGCATTTT.

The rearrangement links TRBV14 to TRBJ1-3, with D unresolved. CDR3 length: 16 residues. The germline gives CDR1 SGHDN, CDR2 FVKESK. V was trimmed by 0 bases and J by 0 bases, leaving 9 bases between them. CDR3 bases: TGTGCCAGCAGCCAAGACCGACGTTTCTCTGGAAACACCATATATTTT. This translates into CASSQDRRFSGNTIYF. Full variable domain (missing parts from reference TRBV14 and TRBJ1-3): EAGVTQFPSHSVIEKGQTVTLRCDPISGHDNLYWYRRVMGKEIKFLLHFVKESKQDESGMPNNRFLAERTGGTYSTLKVQPAELEDSGVYFCASSQDRRFSGNTIYFGEGSWLTVV.

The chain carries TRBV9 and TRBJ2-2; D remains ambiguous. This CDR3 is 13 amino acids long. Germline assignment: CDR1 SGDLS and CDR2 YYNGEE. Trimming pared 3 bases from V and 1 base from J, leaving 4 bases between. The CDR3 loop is CASSAQNTGELFF. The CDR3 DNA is TGTGCCAGCAGCGCTCAGAACACCGGGGAGCTGTTTTTT.

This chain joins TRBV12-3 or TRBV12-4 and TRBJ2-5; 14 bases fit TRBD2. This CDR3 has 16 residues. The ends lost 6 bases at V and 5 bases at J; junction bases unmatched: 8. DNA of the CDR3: TGTGCCAGCAGGCCCGGGACTAGCGGGAGCTCTGAGACCCAGTACTTC. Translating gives CASRPGTSGSSETQYF.

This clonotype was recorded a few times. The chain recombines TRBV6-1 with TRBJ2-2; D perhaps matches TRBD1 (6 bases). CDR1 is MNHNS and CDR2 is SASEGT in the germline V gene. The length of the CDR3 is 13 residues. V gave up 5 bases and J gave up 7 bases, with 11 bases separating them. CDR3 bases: TGTGCCAGCAGTCAAACAGGGATCGGGGAGCTGTTTTTT. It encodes CASSQTGIGELFF.

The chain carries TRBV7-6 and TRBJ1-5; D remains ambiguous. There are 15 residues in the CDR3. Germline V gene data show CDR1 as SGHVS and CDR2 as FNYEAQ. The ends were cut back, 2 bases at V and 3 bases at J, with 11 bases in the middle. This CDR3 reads CASSLQSGFNQPQHF. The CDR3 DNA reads TGTGCCAGCAGCTTACAGTCAGGATTCAATCAGCCCCAGCATTTT.

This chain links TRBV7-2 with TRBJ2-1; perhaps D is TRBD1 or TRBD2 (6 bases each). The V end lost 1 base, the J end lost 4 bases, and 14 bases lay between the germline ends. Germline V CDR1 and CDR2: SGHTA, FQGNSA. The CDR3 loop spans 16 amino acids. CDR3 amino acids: CASSLVGGGRYNEQFF. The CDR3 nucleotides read TGTGCCAGCAGCTTAGTAGGGGGAGGAAGGTACAATGAGCAGTTCTTC.

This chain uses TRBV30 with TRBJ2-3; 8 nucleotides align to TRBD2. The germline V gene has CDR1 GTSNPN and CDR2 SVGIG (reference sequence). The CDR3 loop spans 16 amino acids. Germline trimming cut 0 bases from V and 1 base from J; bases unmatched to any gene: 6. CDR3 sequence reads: CAWSVSPTSGTDTQYF. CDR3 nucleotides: TGTGCCTGGAGTGTATCCCCGACTAGCGGCACAGATACGCAGTATTTT.

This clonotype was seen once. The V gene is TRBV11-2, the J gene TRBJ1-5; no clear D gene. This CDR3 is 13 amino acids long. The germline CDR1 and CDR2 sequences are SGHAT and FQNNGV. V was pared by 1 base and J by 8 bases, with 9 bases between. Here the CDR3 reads CASSLAEREPQHF. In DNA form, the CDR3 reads TGTGCCAGCAGCTTAGCAGAGAGAGAGCCCCAGCATTTT. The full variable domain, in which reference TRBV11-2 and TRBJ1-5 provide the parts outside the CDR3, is EAGVAQSPRYKIIEKRQSVAFWCNPISGHATLYWYQQILGQGPKLLIQFQNNGVVDDSQLPKDRFSAERLKGVDSTLKIQPAKLEDSAVYLCASSLAEREPQHFGDGTRLSIL.

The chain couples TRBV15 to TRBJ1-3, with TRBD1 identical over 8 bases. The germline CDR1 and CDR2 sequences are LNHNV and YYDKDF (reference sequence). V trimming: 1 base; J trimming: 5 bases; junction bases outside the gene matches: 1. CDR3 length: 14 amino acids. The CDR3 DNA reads TGTGCCACCAGCAGAGCAGGGGGCAGAAACACCATATATTTT. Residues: CATSRAGGRNTIYF.

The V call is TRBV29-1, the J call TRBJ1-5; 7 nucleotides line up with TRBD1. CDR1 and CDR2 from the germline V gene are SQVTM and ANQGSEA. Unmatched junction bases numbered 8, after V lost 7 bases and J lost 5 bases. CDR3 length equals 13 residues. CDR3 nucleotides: TGCAGCGCTACACAGGGGTATCATCAGCCCCAGCATTTT. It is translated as CSATQGYHQPQHF.

The CDR3 nucleotides read TGTGCCAGCACCTGGGAGGGCGCGGACCGCTACAATGAGCAGTTCTTC. Protein sequence: CASTWEGADRYNEQFF. The V call is TRBV6-2 or TRBV6-3, the J call TRBJ2-1, with 7 bases aligning to TRBD2. In germline, CDR1 is MNHEY, CDR2 SVGEGT. The CDR3 spans 16 residues. V was clipped by 7 bases and J by 3 bases; unmatched bases: 12.

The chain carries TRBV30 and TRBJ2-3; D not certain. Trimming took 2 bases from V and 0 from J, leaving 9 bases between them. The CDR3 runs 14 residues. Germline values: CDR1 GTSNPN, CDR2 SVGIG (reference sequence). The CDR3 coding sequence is TGTGCCTGGAGTAAAGGACGGAGCACAGATACGCAGTATTTT. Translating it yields CAWSKGRSTDTQYF.

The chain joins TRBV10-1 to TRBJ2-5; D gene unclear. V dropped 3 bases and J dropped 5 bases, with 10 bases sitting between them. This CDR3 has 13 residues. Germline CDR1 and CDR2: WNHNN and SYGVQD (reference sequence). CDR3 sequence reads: CASSDQKRETQYF. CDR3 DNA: TGCGCCAGCAGTGACCAAAAAAGGGAGACCCAGTACTTC.

For the CDR3, the DNA is TGTGCCTGGAGAGGACAGGGGAGGGGCGAGCAGTACTTC. As protein: CAWRGQGRGEQYF. The J gene is TRBJ2-7, the V gene TRBV30, with 9 nucleotides matching TRBD1. The junction had 6 bases not matched to a gene; V was cut back by 3 bases and J by 6 bases. CDR1 and CDR2 (germline): GTSNPN, SVGIG (reference sequence). The CDR3 consists of 13 residues.

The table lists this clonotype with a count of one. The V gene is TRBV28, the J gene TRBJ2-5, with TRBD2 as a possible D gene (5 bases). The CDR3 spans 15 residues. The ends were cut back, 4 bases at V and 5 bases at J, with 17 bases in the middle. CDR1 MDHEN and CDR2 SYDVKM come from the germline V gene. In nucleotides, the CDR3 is TGTGCCAGCAGTTCCGGGGTAACTAGGGCGGAGACCCAGTACTTC. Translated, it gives CASSSGVTRAETQYF.

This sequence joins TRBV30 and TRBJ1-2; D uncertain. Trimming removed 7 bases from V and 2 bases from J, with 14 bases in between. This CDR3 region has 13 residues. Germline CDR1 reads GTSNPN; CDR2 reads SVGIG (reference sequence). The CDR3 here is CAYINSGNYGYTF. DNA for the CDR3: TGTGCCTACATAAATTCGGGCAACTATGGCTACACCTTC.

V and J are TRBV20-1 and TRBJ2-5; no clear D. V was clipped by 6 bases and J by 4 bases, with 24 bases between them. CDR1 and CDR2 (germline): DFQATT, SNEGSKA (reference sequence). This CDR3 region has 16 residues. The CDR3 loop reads CSAPPGAGRVGETQYF. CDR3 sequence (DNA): TGCAGTGCCCCGCCCGGAGCAGGTCGGGTAGGAGAGACCCAGTACTTC.

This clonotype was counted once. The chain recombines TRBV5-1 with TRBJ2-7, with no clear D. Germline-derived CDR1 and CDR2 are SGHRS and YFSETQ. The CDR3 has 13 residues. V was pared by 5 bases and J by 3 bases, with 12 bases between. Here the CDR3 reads CASSPTAGYEQYF. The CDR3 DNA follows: TGCGCCAGCAGTCCCACGGCAGGCTACGAGCAGTACTTC.